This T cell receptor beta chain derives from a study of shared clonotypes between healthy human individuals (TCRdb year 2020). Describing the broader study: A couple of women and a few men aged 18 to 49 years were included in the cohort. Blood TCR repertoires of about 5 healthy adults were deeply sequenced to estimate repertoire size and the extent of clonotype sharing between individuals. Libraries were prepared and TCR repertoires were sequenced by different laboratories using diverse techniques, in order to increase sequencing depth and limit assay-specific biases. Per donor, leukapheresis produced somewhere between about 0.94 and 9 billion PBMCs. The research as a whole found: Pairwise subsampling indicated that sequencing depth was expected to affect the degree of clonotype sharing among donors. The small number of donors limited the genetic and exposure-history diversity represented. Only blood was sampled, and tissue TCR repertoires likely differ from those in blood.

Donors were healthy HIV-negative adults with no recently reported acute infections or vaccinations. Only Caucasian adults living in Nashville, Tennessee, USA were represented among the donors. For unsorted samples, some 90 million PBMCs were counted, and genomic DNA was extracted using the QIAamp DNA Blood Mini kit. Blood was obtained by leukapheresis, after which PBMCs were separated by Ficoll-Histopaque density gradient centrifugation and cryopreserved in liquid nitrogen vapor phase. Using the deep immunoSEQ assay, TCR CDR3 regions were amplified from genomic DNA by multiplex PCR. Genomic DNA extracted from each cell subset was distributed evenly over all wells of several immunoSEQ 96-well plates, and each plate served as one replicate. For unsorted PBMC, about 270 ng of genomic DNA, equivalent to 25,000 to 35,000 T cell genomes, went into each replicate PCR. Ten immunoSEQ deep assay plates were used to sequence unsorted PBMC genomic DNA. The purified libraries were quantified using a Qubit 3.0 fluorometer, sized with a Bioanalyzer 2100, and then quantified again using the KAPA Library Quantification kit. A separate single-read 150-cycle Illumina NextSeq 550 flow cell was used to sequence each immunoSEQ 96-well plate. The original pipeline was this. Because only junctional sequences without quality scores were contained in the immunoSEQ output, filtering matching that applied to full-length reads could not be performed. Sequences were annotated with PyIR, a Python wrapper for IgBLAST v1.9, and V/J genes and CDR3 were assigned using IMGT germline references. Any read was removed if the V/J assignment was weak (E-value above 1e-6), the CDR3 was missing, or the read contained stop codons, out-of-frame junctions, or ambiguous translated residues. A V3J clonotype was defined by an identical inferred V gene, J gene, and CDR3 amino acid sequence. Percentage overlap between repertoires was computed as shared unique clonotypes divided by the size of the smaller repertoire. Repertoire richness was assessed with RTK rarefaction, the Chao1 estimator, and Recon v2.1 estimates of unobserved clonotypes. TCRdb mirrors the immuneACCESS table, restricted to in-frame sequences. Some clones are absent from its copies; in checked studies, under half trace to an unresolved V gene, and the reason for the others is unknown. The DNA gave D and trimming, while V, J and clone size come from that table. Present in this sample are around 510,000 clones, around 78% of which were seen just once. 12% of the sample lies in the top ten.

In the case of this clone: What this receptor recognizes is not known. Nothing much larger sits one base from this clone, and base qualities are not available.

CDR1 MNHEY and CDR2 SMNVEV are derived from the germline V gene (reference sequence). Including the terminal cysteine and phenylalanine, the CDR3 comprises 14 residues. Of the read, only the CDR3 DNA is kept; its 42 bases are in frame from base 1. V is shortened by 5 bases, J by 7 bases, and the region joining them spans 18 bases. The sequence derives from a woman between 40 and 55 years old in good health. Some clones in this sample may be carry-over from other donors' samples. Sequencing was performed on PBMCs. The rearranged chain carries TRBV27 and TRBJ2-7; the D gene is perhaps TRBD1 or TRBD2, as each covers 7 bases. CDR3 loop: CASSSGTVFREQYF. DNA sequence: TGTGCCAGCAGTAGCGGGACAGTCTTTCGTGAGCAGTACTTC.